Presented here are 28 T cell receptor beta chains from one specimen sequenced in a study of sequential checkpoint blockade in melanoma. TCRdb keeps only in-frame clones here, not all; method: immunoSEQ multiplex PCR. In the table there are about 10,000 clones, around 75% of which are singletons. As to treatment: randomized to nivolumab then ipilimumab (arm A) or the reverse (arm B). The source was CD8+ T cells sorted from blood (inferred from file names), collected from a patient given nivolumab and ipilimumab in sequence. These receptor sequences come from a human donor with melanoma.

The chain recombines TRBV14 with TRBJ1-5, with D hard to call. Per germline, CDR1 SGHDN and CDR2 FVKESK. The CDR3 sequence is 10 residues long. Trimming took 7 bases from V and 4 from J, leaving 2 bases between them. The CDR3 DNA sequence: TGTGCCAGCACGAATCAGCCCCAGCATTTT. This translates into CASTNQPQHF.

The chain uses TRBV15 and TRBJ2-3; TRBD2 is a possible D gene (6 bases). CDR3 length: 14 residues. The germline gives CDR1 LNHNV, CDR2 YYDKDF (reference sequence). Deletions cut 4 bases from V and 0 bases from J, with 8 bases between. The CDR3 bases are TGTGCCACCAGCATTAGCGGAAGCACAGATACGCAGTATTTT. This sequence encodes CATSISGSTDTQYF. Supplemented by reference TRBV15 and TRBJ2-3, the full variable domain reads DAMVIQNPRYQVTQFGKPVTLSCSQTLNHNVMYWYQQKSSQAPKLLFHYYDKDFNNEADTPDNFQSRRPNTSFCFLDIRSPGLGDTAMYLCATSISGSTDTQYFGPGTRLTVL.

This rearrangement joins TRBV19 to TRBJ2-2, with D perhaps TRBD1 (6 bases). The length of the CDR3 is 15 residues. The germline V gene encodes CDR1 LNHDA and CDR2 SQIVND (reference sequence). Trimming pared 4 bases from V and 3 bases from J, leaving 12 bases between. As DNA, the CDR3 is TGTGCCAGTAGTACAACAGGGATGTACACCGGGGAGCTGTTTTTT. Translation: CASSTTGMYTGELFF.

In its sample, this clone was seen a few times. The V and J genes are TRBV9 and TRBJ2-5; TRBD2 agrees at 9 bases. The end of the DNA is better explained by TRBJ2-7, so the J call may be wrong. The V gene's germline CDR1 is SGDLS and CDR2 YYNGEE. The CDR3 runs 15 residues. CDR3 sequence (DNA): TGTGCCAGCAGCGTTAGCGGGGGCCCTGACTACGAGCAGTACTTC. It is translated as CASSVSGGPDYEQYF.

This sequence joins TRBV29-1 and TRBJ2-2; no clear D gene. Trimming pared 6 bases from V and 4 bases from J, leaving 9 bases between. Germline V gene data show CDR1 as SQVTM and CDR2 as ANQGSEA. The CDR3 contains 12 residues. DNA of the CDR3: TGCAGCGTCGCAACGGGCACCGGGGAGCTGTTTTTT. This codes for CSVATGTGELFF.

The chain links TRBV7-2 to TRBJ1-2; weak D call: TRBD1 (5 bases). The CDR3 runs 14 residues. Germline-derived CDR1 and CDR2 are SGHTA and FQGNSA. V was cut by 3 bases and J by 10 bases, with 18 bases left in between. The CDR3 DNA follows: TGTGCCAGCAGCTTTAGCACGATGGGGGGAGTCTACACCTTC. This translates into CASSFSTMGGVYTF.

The gene calls are TRBV27 and TRBJ1-5; D not certain. V was shortened by 1 base and J by 3 bases, with 10 bases between the two germline ends. Germline lookup yields CDR1 MNHEY and CDR2 SMNVEV (reference sequence). There are 15 residues in the CDR3. The CDR3 loop is CASSLWAKVNQPQHF. Here the CDR3 DNA reads TGTGCCAGCAGTTTATGGGCGAAGGTCAATCAGCCCCAGCATTTT.

The chain employs TRBV5-1 and TRBJ1-5; TRBD1 aligns across 7 bases. This CDR3 comprises 14 residues. The germline V gene encodes CDR1 SGHRS and CDR2 YFSETQ. Trimming at V came to 3 bases and at J to 3 bases, leaving 3 bases not matched to a gene. CDR3 residues: CASSSGQNNQPQHF. DNA of the CDR3: TGCGCCAGCAGCTCGGGACAGAACAATCAGCCCCAGCATTTT.

The gene calls are TRBV12-5 and TRBJ2-2; a weak D match, TRBD2 (5 bases). Germline V CDR1 and CDR2: LGHNT, FRNRAP. CDR3 length: 12 residues. The V and J ends lost 6 bases and 9 bases respectively, with 11 bases between them. CDR3 nucleotide sequence: TGTGCTAGTGGCAAGCTAGCTCGGGAGCTGTTTTTT. Its protein product is CASGKLARELFF.

This clone occurred a few times. The V and J genes are TRBV7-9 and TRBJ2-5, with TRBD2 matching 8 bases. V was pared by 5 bases and J by 6 bases, with 11 bases of the junction left unmatched. In germline, CDR1 is SEHNR, CDR2 FQNEAQ (reference sequence). This CDR3 region has 15 residues. The CDR3 nucleotides are TGTGCCAGCAGCCCTAGCGGGTTGGCTATTAAGACCCAGTACTTC. Translating gives CASSPSGLAIKTQYF.

Only a few counts were recorded for this clone. For the CDR3, the DNA is TGTGCTAGTGGGGACGGGACAGGGGGTAACACCATATATTTT. Translating it yields CASGDGTGGNTIYF. The rearrangement joins TRBV12-5 to TRBJ1-3; TRBD1 matches at 11 bases. There are 14 residues in the CDR3. V shed 6 bases, J shed 7 bases, and the junction held 5 bases outside the gene matches. Germline loops: CDR1 LGHNT, CDR2 FRNRAP. Looking up the rest from reference TRBV12-5 and TRBJ1-3 gives the full variable domain: DARVTQTPRHKVTEMGQEVTMRCQPILGHNTVFWYRQTMMQGLELLAYFRNRAPLDDSGMPKDRFSAEMPDATLATLKIQPSEPRDSAVYFCASGDGTGGNTIYFGEGSWLTVV.

The chain combines TRBV5-1 with TRBJ1-2; unclear D gene. The V end lost 1 base, the J end lost 1 base, and 11 bases lay between the germline ends. The CDR3 sequence is 15 residues long. Per germline, CDR1 SGHRS and CDR2 YFSETQ. The chain's CDR3 is CASSLFFQDNYGYTF. The DNA of the CDR3 is TGCGCCAGCAGCTTGTTCTTCCAGGATAACTATGGCTACACCTTC.

The V call is TRBV7-8, the J call TRBJ2-1; D uncertain. Trimming removed 1 base at V and 0 bases at J, with 10 bases between. The CDR3 contains 16 residues. Germline V gene lookup returns CDR1 SGHVS and CDR2 FQNEAQ. Here the CDR3 DNA reads TGTGCCAGCAGCTTAGTTTCCTGGAGCTCCTACAATGAGCAGTTCTTC. Translating it yields CASSLVSWSSYNEQFF.

The rearrangement uses TRBV5-4 and TRBJ1-5; D is perhaps TRBD1 (6 bases). This CDR3 is built from 15 residues. The V gene lost 2 bases and the J gene lost 1 base, with 10 bases spanning the gap. Looked up from germline, CDR1 is SGHNT and CDR2 is YYREEE (reference sequence). DNA for the CDR3: TGTGCCAGCAGCTTAGGGGGTACGAGCAATCAGCCCCAGCATTTT. Amino acids: CASSLGGTSNQPQHF.

The genes are TRBV14 and TRBJ2-7, with D possibly being TRBD1 (6 bases). The CDR3 runs 15 residues. Germline CDR1 reads SGHDN; CDR2 reads FVKESK. V was pared by 3 bases and J by 2 bases, with 14 bases between. CDR3 sequence (DNA): TGTGCCAGCAGCCACCCGGACAGTTATACCTACGAGCAGTACTTC. Translated: CASSHPDSYTYEQYF.

V is TRBV13 and J is TRBJ1-6; unclear D gene. The CDR3 contains 13 residues. The V end lost 2 bases, the J end lost 6 bases, and 5 bases lay between the germline ends. CDR1 and CDR2 (germline): PRHDT, FYEKMQ (reference sequence). In DNA, the CDR3 is TGTGCCAGCAGCTTATCGGGTAATTCACCCCTCCACTTT. Its protein product is CASSLSGNSPLHF.

J is TRBJ2-1 and V is TRBV7-3; 11 bases are a match to TRBD2. The CDR3 length is 15 residues. The V gene's germline CDR1 is SGHTA and CDR2 FQGTGA. Unmatched junction bases numbered 3, after V lost 3 bases and J lost 5 bases. The CDR3 DNA reads TGTGCCAGCAGCTTCATAGCGGGAGGGCACAATGAGCAGTTCTTC. As protein: CASSFIAGGHNEQFF.

This chain uses TRBV27 with TRBJ2-3, with TRBD1 identical over 9 bases. There are 18 residues in the CDR3. V lost 3 bases and J lost 2; bases outside the gene matches: 12. The V gene's germline CDR1 is MNHEY and CDR2 SMNVEV (reference sequence). The chain's CDR3 is CASSLSPDRGINTDTQYF. CDR3 nucleotides: TGTGCCAGCAGTTTGAGCCCGGACAGGGGTATAAACACAGATACGCAGTATTTT.

The chain couples TRBV27 to TRBJ2-5; TRBD1 aligns across 7 bases. The DNA end is more similar to TRBJ2-7, so the J call may be wrong. The CDR3 runs to 13 residues. The germline V gene has CDR1 MNHEY and CDR2 SMNVEV (reference sequence). CDR3 residues: CASSFGDRYEQYF. The CDR3 nucleotides read TGTGCCAGCAGTTTTGGGGACAGATACGAGCAGTACTTC.

The chain links TRBV9 to TRBJ2-2, with no clear D. The CDR3 extends over 12 amino acids. Germline CDR1 reads SGDLS; CDR2 reads YYNGEE. Trimming took 3 bases from V and 3 from J, leaving 3 bases between them. The CDR3, as DNA: TGTGCCAGCAGCGCAGACACCGGGGAGCTGTTTTTT. Amino acids: CASSADTGELFF.

This clone came up a few times. The genes are TRBV5-1 and TRBJ2-7; 13 positions agree with TRBD2. Germline trimming cut 3 bases from V and 0 bases from J; bases unmatched to any gene: 0. This CDR3 has 15 residues. Germline assignment: CDR1 SGHRS and CDR2 YFSETQ. The CDR3 loop reads CASSWTSGSSYEQYF. DNA of the CDR3: TGCGCCAGCAGCTGGACTAGCGGGAGCTCCTACGAGCAGTACTTC.

The rearrangement joins TRBV27 to TRBJ2-1; the D gene is possibly TRBD2 (6 bases). Germline-derived CDR1 and CDR2 are MNHEY and SMNVEV (reference sequence). V shed 5 bases and J shed 0 bases, with 14 bases lying between them. This CDR3 comprises 16 residues. This CDR3 is CASSPIMGGSYNEQFF. DNA of the CDR3: TGTGCCAGCAGTCCCATCATGGGGGGCTCCTACAATGAGCAGTTCTTC.

This clone was seen just once. CDR3 amino acids: CASSLAGGSPPYEQYF. The CDR3 DNA is TGTGCCAGCAGTTTGGCGGGCGGGAGCCCACCCTACGAGCAGTACTTC. J is TRBJ2-7 and V is TRBV28, with TRBD2 matching 7 bases. V shed 3 bases and J 2 bases; nucleotides not matched to a gene: 10. Germline loops: CDR1 MDHEN, CDR2 SYDVKM. The CDR3 runs 16 residues.

The V and J genes are TRBV7-8 and TRBJ2-7; 11 positions agree with TRBD2. The germline gives CDR1 SGHVS, CDR2 FQNEAQ. V shed 5 bases and J 0 bases; nucleotides not matched to a gene: 3. The CDR3 runs to 15 residues. The CDR3 bases are TGTGCCAGCAGCACCGGGACTAGCGGCTCCTACGAGCAGTACTTC. It yields the protein CASSTGTSGSYEQYF.

V usage is TRBV28 and J usage is TRBJ2-5, with 11 nucleotides matching TRBD1. The CDR3 consists of 15 residues. Germline V CDR1 and CDR2: MDHEN, SYDVKM. After removal of 2 bases from V and 2 bases from J, the junction contained 1 base not matched to a gene. This chain's CDR3 is CASSLGTGGQETQYF. The CDR3, as DNA: TGTGCCAGCAGTTTAGGGACAGGGGGTCAAGAGACCCAGTACTTC.

As concerns this clone: A read error is the likely source, as a far larger clone sits one nucleotide away. The V call is TRBV9, the J call TRBJ1-2, with TRBD1 identical over 10 bases. The CDR3 length is 15 residues. CDR1 is SGDLS and CDR2 is YYNGEE in the germline V gene. The CDR3 reads CASGVEGQGDDGYTF. CDR3 nucleotides: TGTGCCAGCGGCGTAGAAGGACAGGGGGACGATGGCTACACCTTC.

This sequence joins TRBV7-8 and TRBJ2-7; D gene unclear. This CDR3 is built from 14 residues. Germline V CDR1 and CDR2: SGHVS, FQNEAQ. V dropped 5 bases and J dropped 1 base, with 12 bases sitting between them. The CDR3 protein is CASSHPGLSYEQYF. CDR3 nucleotides: TGTGCCAGCAGCCATCCGGGTCTGTCCTACGAGCAGTACTTC.

The chain has TRBV30 and TRBJ1-2; D perhaps matches TRBD1 (6 bases). V was pared by 4 bases and J by 8 bases, with 20 bases between. Per germline, CDR1 GTSNPN and CDR2 SVGIG (reference sequence). CDR3 length equals 14 residues. CDR3 sequence (DNA): TGTGCCTGGACCGTGGGGGGGCTGACTGAGGGCTACACCTTC. It encodes CAWTVGGLTEGYTF.